The 20 T cell receptor beta chains below come from one sample, sequenced in a study of cytomegalovirus exposure and HLA in healthy donors. A multiplex PCR was run with 60 Vbeta primers and 13 Jbeta primers. TCRdb's copy holds only in-frame clones and misses some; the assay was immunoSEQ multiplex PCR. The table has fewer than 200,000 clones, around 78% seen once; the top ten hold about 0.8%. Sequencing was carried out using PBMCs. The receptors derive from a female donor in good health and CMV-seronegative.

The chain carries TRBV19 and TRBJ2-5, with TRBD2 identical over 8 bases. J was trimmed by 2 bases and V by 6 bases; bases with no gene match: 11. Germline values: CDR1 LNHDA, CDR2 SQIVND (reference sequence). CDR3 length: 16 amino acids. The CDR3 loop reads CASRRGGGLLQETQYF. The CDR3 DNA sequence: TGTGCCAGTAGGCGCGGCGGGGGGCTCCTACAAGAGACCCAGTACTTC.

A single count supports this clone. This chain uses TRBV18 with TRBJ1-4; tentatively, D is TRBD1 (6 bases). The germline gives CDR1 KGHSH, CDR2 LQKENI. V was cut by 2 bases and J by 0 bases, with 16 bases left in between. The CDR3 spans 18 residues. CDR3 sequence: CASSPFIITGTTNEKLFF. As DNA, the CDR3 is TGTGCCAGCTCACCATTCATAATAACAGGGACAACTAATGAAAAACTGTTTTTT.

Note on this clone: Other DNA sequences within the sample encode an identical CDR3. The chain recombines TRBV18 with TRBJ1-5; no firm D call. V dropped 2 bases and J dropped 1 base, with 9 bases sitting between them. Germline loops: CDR1 KGHSH, CDR2 LQKENI. The CDR3 runs 15 residues. The CDR3 sequence: CASSPEGGSNQPQHF. The DNA of the CDR3 is TGTGCCAGCTCACCAGAGGGAGGAAGCAATCAGCCCCAGCATTTT.

The chain employs TRBV7-2 and TRBJ2-3; 8 bases align to TRBD2. Germline V CDR1 and CDR2: SGHTA, FQGNSA. J was trimmed by 3 bases and V by 6 bases; bases with no gene match: 17. The CDR3 is 18 amino acids. The CDR3, as DNA: TGTGCCAGCAGGATCGGGAGTAGCGGGATGTCCTGGACAGATACGCAGTATTTT. It encodes CASRIGSSGMSWTDTQYF.

The V gene is TRBV7-9, the J gene TRBJ2-7; D might be TRBD2 (6 bases). The CDR3 length is 14 residues. The V and J ends lost 1 base and 5 bases respectively, with 12 bases between them. Germline values: CDR1 SEHNR, CDR2 FQNEAQ (reference sequence). The CDR3 spells CASSLGQPGDEQYF. As DNA, the CDR3 is TGTGCCAGCAGCTTAGGGCAGCCGGGGGACGAGCAGTACTTC.

The chain joins TRBV19 to TRBJ1-5; 8 bases line up with TRBD1. Germline V lookup: CDR1 LNHDA, CDR2 SQIVND (reference sequence). The CDR3 spans 18 residues. Trimming cost V 1 base and J 2 bases; bases outside gene matches: 10. The CDR3 protein is CASSIGGGATGGNQPQHF. Written as DNA, the CDR3 is TGTGCCAGTAGTATAGGGGGTGGCGCGACAGGGGGCAATCAGCCCCAGCATTTT.

The chain employs TRBV7-9 and TRBJ2-7, with 9 positions matching TRBD1. J lost 6 bases, V lost 5 bases, and 8 bases had no gene match. Germline loops: CDR1 SEHNR, CDR2 FQNEAQ (reference sequence). This CDR3 is 14 amino acids long. The CDR3 loop is CASSPDRDRAEQYF. The CDR3 region has the DNA TGTGCCAGCAGCCCGGACCGGGACAGGGCCGAGCAGTACTTC.

The chain employs TRBV19 and TRBJ1-6, with D perhaps matching TRBD1 (5 bases). CDR1 is LNHDA, CDR2 SQIVND, per germline (reference sequence). V was cut by 1 base and J by 0 bases, with 10 bases left in between. CDR3 length equals 17 residues. The chain's CDR3 is CASSIVADISYNSPLHF. CDR3 nucleotides: TGTGCCAGTAGTATAGTTGCGGACATCTCCTATAATTCACCCCTCCACTTT.

The V call is TRBV5-4, the J call TRBJ1-1; D is undetermined. V lost 0 bases, J lost 1 base, and 10 bases lay in between. From germline, CDR1 is SGHNT and CDR2 YYREEE (reference sequence). The CDR3 is 15 residues long. The CDR3 bases are TGTGCCAGCAGCTTGGGAGGAGTGGGGAACACTGAAGCTTTCTTT. Amino acid sequence: CASSLGGVGNTEAFF.

CDR3 bases: TGTGCCACCAGCGGTTCCAGGGTGGCTTTCGACTATGGCTACACCTTC. Amino acids: CATSGSRVAFDYGYTF. The chain recombines TRBV15 with TRBJ1-2, with a weak D call TRBD1 (5 bases). The germline V gene encodes CDR1 LNHNV and CDR2 YYDKDF (reference sequence). Trimming shortened V by 5 bases and J by 3 bases, and 19 bases separated the two germline ends. This CDR3 contains 16 residues.

The genes are TRBV4-3 and TRBJ2-3; D remains unclear. V lost 4 bases and J 4 bases, leaving 9 bases between the germline ends. Per germline, CDR1 LGHNA and CDR2 YSLEER. The CDR3 length is 13 residues. DNA for the CDR3: TGCGCCAGCAGCCTTAAAGAGGCAGATACGCAGTATTTT. The encoded protein is CASSLKEADTQYF.

This sequence joins TRBV30 and TRBJ2-4; 8 nucleotides match TRBD2. Per germline, CDR1 GTSNPN and CDR2 SVGIG (reference sequence). Trimming removed 3 bases from V and 7 bases from J; junction bases left unmatched: 5. This CDR3 has 13 residues. CDR3 in amino acids: CAWSAGGANIQYF. In nucleotides, the CDR3 is TGTGCCTGGAGCGCCGGGGGGGCGAACATTCAGTACTTC.

The V gene is TRBV7-9, the J gene TRBJ1-3; D may be TRBD1 (6 bases). Trimming pared 5 bases from V and 0 bases from J, leaving 20 bases between. The germline V gene encodes CDR1 SEHNR and CDR2 FQNEAQ (reference sequence). The CDR3 is 18 amino acids. The CDR3 nucleotides read TGTGCCAGCAGCCCAACCCTGGACAGCCTGTACTCTGGAAACACCATATATTTT. Its protein product is CASSPTLDSLYSGNTIYF.

This sequence joins TRBV19 and TRBJ2-3; D perhaps matches TRBD1 (6 bases). The germline V gene encodes CDR1 LNHDA and CDR2 SQIVND (reference sequence). The CDR3 is 15 amino acids. V lost 4 bases and J lost 3, with 14 bases in between. The CDR3 is CASSTGEPVTDTQYF. The CDR3 DNA reads as TGTGCCAGTAGTACAGGGGAGCCGGTAACAGATACGCAGTATTTT.

The chain joins TRBV19 to TRBJ2-6; weak D call: TRBD1 (5 bases). The CDR3 has 14 amino acids. The germline V and J ends were trimmed by 6 bases and 4 bases, with 10 bases remaining between them. CDR1 is LNHDA, CDR2 SQIVND, per germline (reference sequence). CDR3 amino acids: CASRPGHGANVLTF. The CDR3 coding sequence is TGTGCCAGTAGGCCAGGGCACGGGGCCAACGTCCTGACTTTC. The variable domain in full, with the rest retrieved from reference TRBV19 and TRBJ2-6, is DGGITQSPKYLFRKEGQNVTLSCEQNLNHDAMYWYRQDPGQGLRLIYYSQIVNDFQKGDIAEGYSVSREKKESFPLTVTSAQKNPTAFYLCASRPGHGANVLTFGAGSRLTVL.

This CDR3 is CASEASGRAAGELFF. The CDR3 DNA sequence: TGTGCCAGTGAAGCTAGCGGGAGGGCCGCCGGGGAGCTGTTTTTT. The J gene is TRBJ2-2, the V gene TRBV19; 12 nucleotides align to TRBD2. Losses at the gene ends were 8 bases for V and 6 bases for J; bases not matched to a gene: 7. The CDR3 covers 15 residues. Germline loops: CDR1 LNHDA, CDR2 SQIVND (reference sequence).

The rearrangement uses TRBV2 and TRBJ1-5; a weak D match, TRBD1 (6 bases). Germline V gene lookup returns CDR1 SNHLY and CDR2 FYNNEI. V dropped 4 bases and J dropped 0 bases, with 10 bases sitting between them. This CDR3 is built from 15 residues. This CDR3 reads CASSAQGYSNQPQHF. The DNA for the CDR3 is TGTGCCAGCAGTGCTCAGGGGTATAGCAATCAGCCCCAGCATTTT.

This clone was seen more than once but under ten times. V and J are TRBV7-9 and TRBJ1-1, with no clear D. This CDR3 region has 11 residues. CDR1 SEHNR and CDR2 FQNEAQ come from the germline V gene (reference sequence). V dropped 3 bases and J dropped 13 bases, with 12 bases sitting between them. The CDR3 here is CASSFPGSHFF. Here the CDR3 DNA reads TGTGCCAGCAGCTTCCCGGGAAGCCATTTCTTT.

The rearrangement uses TRBV2 and TRBJ1-1; D unresolved. The V end lost 8 bases, the J end lost 4 bases, and 11 bases lay between the germline ends. The CDR3 runs 12 residues. The V gene's germline CDR1 is SNHLY and CDR2 FYNNEI. CDR3 nucleotide sequence: TGTGCCAGCCGAAGGGAGGGCACTGAAGCTTTCTTT. Its translation is CASRREGTEAFF.

The V and J genes are TRBV28 and TRBJ1-2; D gene unclear. V dropped 4 bases and J dropped 2 bases, with 5 bases sitting between them. This CDR3 comprises 12 residues. CDR1 and CDR2 from the germline V gene are MDHEN and SYDVKM. Here the CDR3 DNA reads TGTGCCAGCAGTTCAGGAAACTATGGCTACACCTTC. Protein: CASSSGNYGYTF.